A single sample gave rise to the 32 T cell receptor beta chains below, sequenced in a study of long-term antiretroviral therapy in people with HIV. Survey-level resolution applied to immunoSEQ assay v3.0. Clones were read by immunoSEQ multiplex PCR, and TCRdb kept only the in-frame ones, dropping some. The table records tens of thousands of clones, roughly 84% of them present only once. Material: unsorted PBMCs, obtained 4.1 to 4.5 years after starting antiretroviral therapy. The receptors come from a man aged 30 to 39 with HIV.

CDR3 sequence: CASSLAKDYGYTF. CDR3 in DNA: TGCGCCAGCAGCTTGGCAAAAGACTATGGCTACACCTTC. This chain connects TRBV5-1 to TRBJ1-2, with D hard to call. Germline V lookup: CDR1 SGHRS, CDR2 YFSETQ. Trimming took 0 bases from V and 3 from J, leaving 6 bases between them. The CDR3 totals 13 residues.

The chain is built from TRBV29-1 and TRBJ2-4; 8 bases align to TRBD1. This CDR3 is 14 amino acids long. Germline V gives CDR1 SQVTM, CDR2 ANQGSEA. Unmatched junction bases numbered 9, after V lost 5 bases and J lost 6 bases. The CDR3 DNA reads as TGCAGCGTTCCTCTTTCCGGGACAGGAAACATTCAGTACTTC. It translates to CSVPLSGTGNIQYF.

V gene TRBV29-1 combines with J gene TRBJ2-3; 16 bases agree with TRBD2. Losses at the gene ends were 7 bases for V and 1 base for J; bases not matched to a gene: 8. CDR3 length equals 17 residues. Per germline, CDR1 SQVTM and CDR2 ANQGSEA. The CDR3 DNA sequence: TGCAGCGGCCGGTCCGGGACTAGCGGGGGGGGCACAGATACGCAGTATTTT. Protein sequence: CSGRSGTSGGGTDTQYF.

The chain couples TRBV19 to TRBJ2-7; D tentatively fits TRBD1 or TRBD2 (6 bases each). CDR1 LNHDA and CDR2 SQIVND come from the germline V gene (reference sequence). This CDR3 is 15 amino acids long. V lost 6 bases, J lost 4 bases, and 19 bases lay in between. The CDR3 bases are TGTGCCAGTAGAGCAGGGGCACTAGCCTCTTACGAGCAGTACTTC. Protein product: CASRAGALASYEQYF.

The rearrangement links TRBV7-2 to TRBJ2-5, with TRBD2 matching 8 bases. Germline-derived CDR1 and CDR2 are SGHTA and FQGNSA. With V trimmed by 5 bases and J by 3 bases, 2 bases remained unmatched. The CDR3 sequence is 13 residues long. CDR3 amino acids: CASSTGLEETQYF. The CDR3 DNA reads TGTGCCAGCAGCACGGGACTAGAAGAGACCCAGTACTTC. The full variable domain, in which reference TRBV7-2 and TRBJ2-5 provide the parts outside the CDR3, is GAGVSQSPSNKVTEKGKDVELRCDPISGHTALYWYRQSLGQGLEFLIYFQGNSAPDKSGLPSDRFSAERTGGSVSTLTIQRTQQEDSAVYLCASSTGLEETQYFGPGTRLLVL.

CDR3 sequence reads: CASSSQGGNTEAFF. The DNA for the CDR3 is TGTGCCAGCAGCTCGCAGGGGGGGAACACTGAAGCTTTCTTT. The genes are TRBV7-6 and TRBJ1-1, with 7 bases that match TRBD1. This CDR3 has 14 residues. After removal of 4 bases from V and 1 base from J, the junction contained 3 bases not matched to a gene. Looked up from germline, CDR1 is SGHVS and CDR2 is FNYEAQ.

The chain employs TRBV1 and TRBJ1-1. TRBV1 is a known pseudogene. This CDR3 is 13 amino acids long. The chain's CDR3 is CTSSHSYNTEAFF. CDR3 DNA sequence: TGCACCAGCAGCCATAGCTATAACACTGAAGCTTTCTTT.

J is TRBJ2-2 and V is TRBV6-4; D is undetermined. The CDR3 is 13 amino acids. The V gene's germline CDR1 is MRHNA and CDR2 SNTAGT. Deletions cut 5 bases from V and 4 bases from J, with 8 bases between. The CDR3, as DNA: TGTGCCAGCAGTCCTACGACCACCGGGGAGCTGTTTTTT. This encodes CASSPTTTGELFF.

CDR3 loop: CASSLGGVSGGETQYF. Written as DNA, the CDR3 is TGTGCCAGCAGCCTAGGAGGGGTTTCTGGAGGAGAGACCCAGTACTTC. The gene calls are TRBV5-5 and TRBJ2-5; D is perhaps TRBD2 (6 bases). Trimming removed 4 bases from V and 4 bases from J, with 20 bases in between. The CDR3 loop spans 16 amino acids. Germline assignment: CDR1 SGHKS and CDR2 YYEKEE (reference sequence).

This sequence joins TRBV7-9 and TRBJ1-1; D unresolved. This CDR3 is built from 14 residues. Trimming cost V 1 base and J 1 base, with 7 bases left between them. Germline V lookup: CDR1 SEHNR, CDR2 FQNEAQ (reference sequence). The DNA of the CDR3 is TGTGCCAGCAGCTTAGTGGAGGGGAACACTGAAGCTTTCTTT. Protein sequence: CASSLVEGNTEAFF.

This clone has only one observation. V usage is TRBV5-1 and J usage is TRBJ2-5; D might be TRBD2 (5 bases). Germline CDR1 reads SGHRS; CDR2 reads YFSETQ. V lost 0 bases and J 4 bases, leaving 13 bases between the germline ends. The CDR3 is 15 amino acids. The CDR3 bases are TGCGCCAGCAGCTTGGGGGTCGGGGTTGGAGAGACCCAGTACTTC. Its protein is CASSLGVGVGETQYF.

Concerning this clone: This specimen includes other DNA sequences encoding the same CDR3. The V and J genes are TRBV7-2 and TRBJ2-7; TRBD1 is a possible D gene (6 bases). Germline-derived CDR1 and CDR2 are SGHTA and FQGNSA. V was trimmed by 2 bases and J by 7 bases, leaving 9 bases between them. CDR3 length: 12 amino acids. As DNA, the CDR3 is TGTGCCAGCAGCTTATTAGGGGGAGAGCAGTACTTC. It translates to CASSLLGGEQYF.

The rearrangement joins TRBV7-9 to TRBJ2-7, with 8 bases aligning to TRBD1. CDR3 length: 14 amino acids. V was clipped by 3 bases and J by 3 bases; unmatched bases: 4. CDR1 is SEHNR, CDR2 FQNEAQ, per germline (reference sequence). CDR3 sequence: CASSFETGGYEQYF. CDR3 coding DNA: TGTGCCAGCAGCTTCGAAACAGGGGGCTACGAGCAGTACTTC.

This clone was seen once. The V gene is TRBV5-1, the J gene TRBJ1-1; no firm D call. Germline V gene sequence: CDR1 SGHRS, CDR2 YFSETQ. V was pared by 4 bases and J by 0 bases, with 13 bases between. This CDR3 is 15 amino acids long. CDR3 region: CASSPGRLLNTEAFF. Here the CDR3 DNA reads TGCGCCAGCAGCCCCGGACGTCTATTGAACACTGAAGCTTTCTTT.

The J gene is TRBJ2-5, the V gene TRBV15; D may be TRBD1 (5 bases). V lost 8 bases and J 1 base, leaving 11 bases between the germline ends. Per the germline V gene, CDR1 is LNHNV and CDR2 is YYDKDF (reference sequence). This CDR3 contains 13 residues. As DNA, the CDR3 is TGTGCCACCCGGAGACAGAGCCAAGAGACCCAGTACTTC. This gives the protein CATRRQSQETQYF.

The CDR3 is CASSEGGGGNQPQHF. As DNA, the CDR3 is TGTGCCAGCAGTGAAGGCGGGGGGGGAAATCAGCCCCAGCATTTT. The chain combines TRBV6-4 with TRBJ1-5; D is possibly TRBD1 (5 bases). Germline CDR1 is MRHNA and CDR2 is SNTAGT. The CDR3 runs to 15 residues. With 3 bases removed from V and 4 bases from J, the gap between germline ends came to 13 bases.

The J gene is TRBJ2-1, the V gene TRBV30; TRBD2 matches 11 bases. Germline CDR1 GTSNPN, CDR2 SVGIG (reference sequence). With V trimmed by 0 bases and J by 9 bases, 4 bases remained unmatched. CDR3 size: 14 residues. The CDR3 sequence: CAWSVLAGASEQFF. Here the CDR3 DNA reads TGTGCCTGGAGTGTACTAGCGGGAGCAAGTGAGCAGTTCTTC.

The chain carries TRBV7-2 and TRBJ2-7, with 9 bases lining up with TRBD2. V lost 4 bases, J lost 1 base, and 14 bases stayed unmatched. This CDR3 contains 18 residues. Germline V gene lookup returns CDR1 SGHTA and CDR2 FQGNSA. As DNA, the CDR3 is TGTGCCAGCAGCTCTAGAGGGGGAGTAGCGGGAGCTTCCTACGAGCAGTACTTC. This encodes CASSSRGGVAGASYEQYF. Supplemented by reference TRBV7-2 and TRBJ2-7, the full variable domain reads GAGVSQSPSNKVTEKGKDVELRCDPISGHTALYWYRQSLGQGLEFLIYFQGNSAPDKSGLPSDRFSAERTGGSVSTLTIQRTQQEDSAVYLCASSSRGGVAGASYEQYFGPGTRLTVT.

This chain links TRBV21-1 with TRBJ2-2; no check of the table's D call, TRBD1, against the DNA was made. TRBV21-1 is deemed a pseudogene. The CDR3 consists of 13 residues. The chain's CDR3 is CASSTANTGELFF. In DNA, the CDR3 is TGTGCCAGCAGCACAGCGAACACCGGGGAGCTGTTTTTT.

V gene TRBV9 combines with J gene TRBJ2-2; D is perhaps TRBD2 (7 bases). V shed 2 bases and J shed 6 bases, with 11 bases lying between them. Germline lookup yields CDR1 SGDLS and CDR2 YYNGEE. This CDR3 is built from 14 residues. The chain's CDR3 is CASSVGGASGELFF. The CDR3 bases are TGTGCCAGCAGCGTTGGGGGGGCATCCGGGGAGCTGTTTTTT.

This chain joins TRBV19 and TRBJ1-2; 8 nucleotides agree with TRBD1. Germline-derived CDR1 and CDR2 are LNHDA and SQIVND (reference sequence). The CDR3 is 16 amino acids. The ends lost 4 bases at V and 5 bases at J; junction bases unmatched: 12. CDR3 protein: CASSTPGRGRRYGYTF. For the CDR3, the DNA is TGTGCCAGTAGTACCCCCGGCAGGGGGCGAAGATATGGCTACACCTTC.

The V call is TRBV5-1, the J call TRBJ1-1; maybe TRBD1 (5 bases). CDR3 size: 16 residues. The V end was cut by 0 bases, the J end by 3 bases, with 15 bases between. Per germline, CDR1 SGHRS and CDR2 YFSETQ. CDR3 protein: CASSLGQHGADTEAFF. As DNA, the CDR3 is TGCGCCAGCAGCTTGGGGCAACACGGGGCGGACACTGAAGCTTTCTTT.

The chain joins TRBV18 to TRBJ2-2, with D tentatively TRBD1 or TRBD2 (5 bases each). V was cut by 6 bases and J by 3 bases, with 11 bases left in between. The CDR3 consists of 14 residues. Germline V lookup: CDR1 KGHSH, CDR2 LQKENI. The CDR3 protein is CASSLQGDTGELFF. The CDR3 nucleotides read TGTGCCAGCTCTCTCCAGGGAGACACCGGGGAGCTGTTTTTT.

This chain uses TRBV5-1 with TRBJ2-5, with 9 bases fitting TRBD2. The CDR3 sequence is 14 residues long. V lost 0 bases to trimming and J lost 5 bases; unmatched junction nucleotides: 2. CDR1 SGHRS and CDR2 YFSETQ come from the germline V gene. DNA of the CDR3: TGCGCCAGCAGCTTGGCAGGGACTAGCGAGACCCAGTACTTC. This codes for CASSLAGTSETQYF. Full variable domain (outside the CDR3, taken from reference TRBV5-1 and TRBJ2-5): KAGVTQTPRYLIKTRGQQVTLSCSPISGHRSVSWYQQTPGQGLQFLFEYFSETQRNKGNFPGRFSGRQFSNSRSEMNVSTLELGDSALYLCASSLAGTSETQYFGPGTRLLVL.

This clone was seen only once. The chain carries TRBV30 and TRBJ2-6; unclear D gene. Germline V lookup: CDR1 GTSNPN, CDR2 SVGIG (reference sequence). The CDR3 is 16 residues long. V dropped 2 bases and J dropped 2 bases, with 13 bases sitting between them. Here the CDR3 DNA reads TGTGCCTGGAGTACAACGCAGATCACTGGGGCCAACGTCCTGACTTTC. Translating it yields CAWSTTQITGANVLTF.

J is TRBJ2-7 and V is TRBV4-3; 8 bases fit TRBD2. J was trimmed by 3 bases and V by 4 bases; bases with no gene match: 8. CDR3 length: 15 residues. Germline CDR1 is LGHNA and CDR2 is YSLEER. CDR3 DNA: TGCGCCAGCAGCCCGGGCCGGGAGGGGTACTACGAGCAGTACTTC. Translating gives CASSPGREGYYEQYF.

This chain joins TRBV4-3 and TRBJ2-1, with TRBD2 as a possible D gene (6 bases). The ends were cut back, 0 bases at V and 6 bases at J, with 12 bases in the middle. The CDR3 sequence is 15 residues long. From germline, CDR1 is LGHNA and CDR2 YSLEER. CDR3 bases: TGCGCCAGCAGCCAAGATTCGCTAGCGCGCAATGAGCAGTTCTTC. As protein: CASSQDSLARNEQFF.

The CDR3 region is CASSLGVGVSYEQYF. The CDR3 nucleotides are TGTGCCAGCAGTTTAGGGGTCGGGGTTTCCTACGAGCAGTACTTC. This chain joins TRBV27 and TRBJ2-7; D is perhaps TRBD2 (5 bases). The V gene lost 2 bases and the J gene lost 1 base, with 12 bases spanning the gap. The CDR3 loop spans 15 amino acids. Per germline, CDR1 MNHEY and CDR2 SMNVEV (reference sequence).

This chain joins TRBV29-1 and TRBJ2-5; TRBD2 is a possible D gene (5 bases). Between the trimmed V and J ends, which lost 4 bases and 0 bases, there was a span of 9 bases. CDR1 is SQVTM and CDR2 is ANQGSEA in the germline V gene. The length of the CDR3 is 13 residues. The CDR3 loop is CSVVAGDQETQYF. The CDR3 nucleotides are TGCAGCGTTGTGGCGGGCGACCAAGAGACCCAGTACTTC.

V is TRBV19 and J is TRBJ2-1; D is tentatively TRBD1 or TRBD2 (6 bases each). The CDR3 covers 14 residues. Trimming shortened V by 3 bases and J by 4 bases, and 10 bases separated the two germline ends. Germline lookup yields CDR1 LNHDA and CDR2 SQIVND (reference sequence). The CDR3 coding sequence is TGTGCCAGTAGTATCCCGGGGGCGTACAATGAGCAGTTCTTC. Its protein product is CASSIPGAYNEQFF.

A few counts support this clone. V and J are TRBV2 and TRBJ1-5; D is perhaps TRBD1 (5 bases). The germline V gene encodes CDR1 SNHLY and CDR2 FYNNEI. There are 16 residues in the CDR3. Deletions cut 5 bases from V and 2 bases from J, with 16 bases between. CDR3 protein: CASSWTLGAGNQPQHF. CDR3 nucleotide sequence: TGTGCCAGCAGTTGGACCCTTGGGGCTGGCAATCAGCCCCAGCATTTT.

The CDR3 sequence: CSVVGRQGAVYGYTF. The DNA for the CDR3 is TGCAGCGTTGTTGGGCGACAGGGGGCGGTCTATGGCTACACCTTC. The rearrangement links TRBV29-1 to TRBJ1-2; TRBD1 agrees at 10 bases. Germline CDR1 reads SQVTM; CDR2 reads ANQGSEA. V lost 4 bases and J lost 4; bases outside the gene matches: 9. This CDR3 region has 15 residues.